Listed here are 23 T cell receptor beta chains from one sample, sequenced in a study of blood T cell repertoires in COVID-19. Generated by immunoSEQ multiplex PCR, the TCRdb table keeps only in-frame clones and is missing some. The sample records under 250,000 clones, 75% to 90% being singletons. Specimen: PBMCs or T cells enriched from blood (not recorded which). The receptors stem from a woman between 35 and 50 years old who had been exposed to COVID-19.

This sequence joins TRBV12-5 and TRBJ1-1; the D is unclear. The CDR3 contains 13 residues. V was clipped by 5 bases and J by 0 bases, with 7 bases between them. The germline V gene encodes CDR1 LGHNT and CDR2 FRNRAP. DNA of the CDR3: TGTGCTAGTGGTCCCTATATGAACACTGAAGCTTTCTTT. Protein product: CASGPYMNTEAFF.

Concerning this clone: This sample includes further DNA sequences coding for the same CDR3. J is TRBJ2-7 and V is TRBV5-4; D gene unclear. Germline loops: CDR1 SGHNT, CDR2 YYREEE (reference sequence). V lost 0 bases and J lost 1, with 5 bases in between. The CDR3 loop spans 13 amino acids. CDR3 sequence: CASSLAGSYEQYF. The CDR3 bases are TGTGCCAGCAGCTTGGCCGGTTCCTACGAGCAGTACTTC. The entire variable domain, with the rest obtained from reference TRBV5-4 and TRBJ2-7, is as follows: ETGVTQSPTHLIKTRGQQVTLRCSSQSGHNTVSWYQQALGQGPQFIFQYYREEENGRGNFPPRFSGLQFPNYSSELNVNALELDDSALYLCASSLAGSYEQYFGPGTRLTVT.

The chain couples TRBV3-1 (or the pseudogene TRBV3-2) to TRBJ1-5, with TRBD1 as a possible D gene (5 bases). This CDR3 has 15 amino acids. Looked up from germline, CDR1 is LGHDT and CDR2 is YNNKEL (reference sequence). V shed 3 bases and J shed 4 bases, with 13 bases lying between them. This CDR3 reads CASSQTTQGNQPQHF. The CDR3 DNA reads TGTGCCAGCAGCCAGACAACCCAGGGTAATCAGCCCCAGCATTTT.

The chain carries TRBV30 and TRBJ1-6; D gene unclear. The CDR3 runs 12 residues. Germline CDR1 and CDR2: GTSNPN and SVGIG (reference sequence). Trimming pared 0 bases from V and 11 bases from J, leaving 8 bases between. The CDR3 DNA reads as TGTGCCTGGAGTGTGCGGCGGGCACCCCTCCACTTT. Translating gives CAWSVRRAPLHF.

The rearrangement joins TRBV6-5 to TRBJ1-5, with TRBD1 identical over 11 bases. Germline values: CDR1 MNHEY, CDR2 SVGAGI. CDR3 length: 14 amino acids. Trimming removed 8 bases from V and 3 bases from J; junction bases left unmatched: 3. This CDR3 is CASRTGGLNQPQHF. The CDR3 coding sequence is TGTGCCAGCCGGACAGGGGGCCTCAATCAGCCCCAGCATTTT.

The V gene is TRBV10-3, the J gene TRBJ1-5; 7 bases map to TRBD1. V lost 6 bases and J lost 7; bases outside the gene matches: 6. CDR3 length: 13 residues. Germline values: CDR1 ENHRY, CDR2 SYGVKD. Here the CDR3 reads CAISDREEQPQHF. The CDR3 DNA is TGTGCCATCAGCGACAGGGAGGAGCAGCCCCAGCATTTT.

The rearrangement links TRBV7-2 to TRBJ1-2, with a tentative D call TRBD1 (6 bases). V lost 5 bases and J 8 bases, leaving 18 bases between the germline ends. The CDR3 has 14 amino acids. The germline V gene encodes CDR1 SGHTA and CDR2 FQGNSA. CDR3 coding DNA: TGTGCCAGCAGCCTTGAAGGGGGACCCAAAGGCTACACCTTC. As protein: CASSLEGGPKGYTF.

The chain links TRBV6-5 to TRBJ1-2, with 11 nucleotides matching TRBD1. The ends lost 6 bases at V and 6 bases at J; junction bases unmatched: 6. CDR1 is MNHEY, CDR2 SVGAGI, per germline. The CDR3 length is 14 residues. The CDR3 DNA is TGTGCCAGCAGGGACAGGGGGCGTCTTAATGGCTACACCTTC. It yields the protein CASRDRGRLNGYTF.

The chain uses TRBV20-1 and TRBJ2-3; D gene unclear. V was shortened by 3 bases and J by 4 bases, with 11 bases between the two germline ends. The germline V gene encodes CDR1 DFQATT and CDR2 SNEGSKA (reference sequence). This CDR3 has 13 residues. CDR3 protein: CSASLVVADTQYF. The CDR3, as DNA: TGCAGTGCTAGTTTGGTAGTGGCAGATACGCAGTATTTT.

The V gene is TRBV7-8, the J gene TRBJ2-7, with a tentative D call TRBD2 (5 bases). The CDR3 extends over 13 amino acids. Trimming stripped 0 bases from V and 4 bases from J, with 7 bases between. Germline lookup yields CDR1 SGHVS and CDR2 FQNEAQ. The CDR3 sequence is CASSLAGVYEQYV. CDR3 DNA sequence: TGTGCCAGCAGCTTAGCGGGAGTGTACGAGCAGTACGTC.

The chain employs TRBV4-3 and TRBJ2-3; TRBD2 matches at 8 bases. With V trimmed by 0 bases and J by 0 bases, 2 bases remained unmatched. Germline CDR1 is LGHNA and CDR2 is YSLEER. The CDR3 is 16 amino acids. CDR3 in amino acids: CASSQDPSGSTDTQYF. The CDR3 DNA follows: TGCGCCAGCAGCCAAGATCCTAGCGGGAGCACAGATACGCAGTATTTT.

The CDR3 sequence is CASSYGQGNEQYF. CDR3 bases: TGTGCCAGCAGTTACGGACAGGGAAACGAGCAGTACTTC. V and J are TRBV6-5 and TRBJ2-7; TRBD1 matches at 8 bases. CDR3 length: 13 residues. The germline V gene has CDR1 MNHEY and CDR2 SVGAGI. Germline trimming cut 2 bases from V and 5 bases from J; bases unmatched to any gene: 2.

In its sample, this clone was seen once. The J gene is TRBJ2-1, the V gene TRBV11-2; a weak D match, TRBD1 (5 bases). Germline V gene data show CDR1 as SGHAT and CDR2 as FQNNGV. V was clipped by 1 base and J by 9 bases, with 10 bases between them. The CDR3 consists of 13 residues. CDR3 sequence: CASSLAGYGEQFF. CDR3 sequence (DNA): TGTGCCAGCAGCTTAGCAGGGTATGGTGAGCAGTTCTTC.

The chain's CDR3 is CASSGTSGANVLTF. CDR3 DNA: TGTGCCAGCAGCGGGACATCTGGGGCCAACGTCCTGACTTTC. The chain is built from TRBV7-2 and TRBJ2-6, with a weak D call TRBD1 (6 bases). There are 14 residues in the CDR3. Germline loops: CDR1 SGHTA, CDR2 FQGNSA. Trimming shortened V by 5 bases and J by 1 base, and 6 bases separated the two germline ends.

Written as DNA, the CDR3 is TGTGCCACCAGTGACCCGGCCGGGTCCGGGATGGACACCGGGGAGCTGTTTTTT. It is translated as CATSDPAGSGMDTGELFF. This rearrangement joins TRBV24-1 to TRBJ2-2; a possible D gene is TRBD2 (5 bases). The V gene lost 4 bases and the J gene lost 3 bases, with 20 bases spanning the gap. Looked up from germline, CDR1 is KGHDR and CDR2 is SFDVKD. This CDR3 is 18 amino acids long.

V and J are TRBV7-8 and TRBJ2-5; 9 positions agree with TRBD2. This CDR3 has 16 amino acids. The germline V gene has CDR1 SGHVS and CDR2 FQNEAQ. V trimming: 2 bases; J trimming: 5 bases; junction bases outside the gene matches: 9. This CDR3 reads CASSLFSGSSGETQYF. The CDR3 nucleotides read TGTGCCAGCAGCTTATTTAGCGGGAGTTCAGGGGAGACCCAGTACTTC.

This chain links TRBV7-9 with TRBJ1-3; D is unresolved. V lost 4 bases to trimming and J lost 1 base, with 8 bases between them. Per the germline V gene, CDR1 is SEHNR and CDR2 is FQNEAQ (reference sequence). This CDR3 contains 14 residues. This chain's CDR3 is CASSSPESGNTIYF. CDR3 DNA: TGTGCCAGCAGCTCTCCAGAATCTGGAAACACCATATATTTT. The variable domain in full, with the rest retrieved from reference TRBV7-9 and TRBJ1-3, is DTGVSQNPRHKITKRGQNVTFRCDPISEHNRLYWYRQTLGQGPEFLTYFQNEAQLEKSRLLSDRFSAERPKGSFSTLEIQRTEQGDSAMYLCASSSPESGNTIYFGEGSWLTVV.

The chain joins TRBV18 to TRBJ1-4; D might be TRBD1 (6 bases). V was shortened by 6 bases and J by 3 bases, with 14 bases between the two germline ends. Germline lookup yields CDR1 KGHSH and CDR2 LQKENI. The CDR3 spans 15 residues. CDR3 protein: CASSETDSSNEKLFF. The CDR3, as DNA: TGTGCCAGCTCGGAAACGGACAGCTCTAATGAAAAACTGTTTTTT.

The chain joins TRBV12-3 or TRBV12-4 to TRBJ2-3, with no clear D. The germline V and J ends were trimmed by 9 bases and 3 bases, with 4 bases remaining between them. CDR3 length: 10 residues. CDR3 sequence reads: CASSTDTQYF. DNA of the CDR3: TGTGCCAGTTCGACAGATACGCAGTATTTT.

This clone was counted a single time. This sequence joins TRBV7-2 and TRBJ1-5; 8 nucleotides align to TRBD1. Trimming cost V 5 bases and J 3 bases; bases outside gene matches: 6. The CDR3 is made up of 15 amino acids. Per the germline V gene, CDR1 is SGHTA and CDR2 is FQGNSA. The CDR3 reads CASSTETGANQPQHF. DNA for the CDR3: TGTGCCAGCAGCACCGAGACAGGGGCCAATCAGCCCCAGCATTTT. The variable domain in full, completed from reference TRBV7-2 and TRBJ1-5, reads GAGVSQSPSNKVTEKGKDVELRCDPISGHTALYWYRQSLGQGLEFLIYFQGNSAPDKSGLPSDRFSAERTGGSVSTLTIQRTQQEDSAVYLCASSTETGANQPQHFGDGTRLSIL.

The gene calls are TRBV12-1 and TRBJ2-7; TRBD2 is taken as the D call from the table, unchecked against the DNA. TRBV12-1 is a known pseudogene. This CDR3 has 16 amino acids. The CDR3 loop reads CASSFPGTSASYEQYV. CDR3 DNA: TGTGCCAGCAGCTTTCCCGGGACTAGCGCCTCCTACGAGCAGTACGTC.

The V gene is TRBV6-5, the J gene TRBJ2-3, with D hard to call. Germline-derived CDR1 and CDR2 are MNHEY and SVGAGI. The CDR3 sequence is 15 residues long. V lost 0 bases and J 4 bases, leaving 11 bases between the germline ends. The CDR3 DNA reads TGTGCCAGCAGTTACTCCCCCGCGTCGCCAGATACGCAGTATTTT. Protein sequence: CASSYSPASPDTQYF.

The rearrangement joins TRBV9 to TRBJ2-1; 9 bases are a match to TRBD2. The CDR3 has 15 amino acids. The germline CDR1 and CDR2 sequences are SGDLS and YYNGEE. With V trimmed by 0 bases and J by 6 bases, 4 bases remained unmatched. DNA of the CDR3: TGTGCCAGCAGCGTAGTGGGACTAGCAGTCAATGAGCAGTTCTTC. It yields the protein CASSVVGLAVNEQFF.